This T cell receptor beta chain is drawn from a study of monozygotic twins with inflammatory bowel disease. The CDR3 spans 15 residues. Germline-derived CDR1 and CDR2 are ENHRY and SYGVKD. Per donor, less than 3 ml of blood was collected and frozen. Study-level findings and limits: For IBD patients, clonotypes shared with others were fewer than for healthy twins, especially with disease activity.

As regards this clonotype: Its antigen is still unknown.

Approximately 3,500 ng of total RNA went into each TCR library. Each CDR3 protein gets one entry in TCRdb, which reprocessed the 5' RACE reads and gives no DNA. The sample totals approximately 210,000 distinct CDR3 sequences. J is TRBJ2-2 and V is TRBV10-3; TCRdb's D gene call, TRBD1, goes unchecked for lack of DNA. Material for sequencing was blood. The TCR comes from a human donor with ulcerative colitis or Crohn's disease, or a healthy co-twin of an affected twin (not recorded which). CDR3 sequence: CAISERQGLTGELFF.